This T cell receptor (beta chain) is drawn from a study of regulatory and conventional T cells in RAG deficiency. Using immunoSEQ multiplex PCR, the repertoire was profiled, and TCRdb retains in-frame clones only, with some absent. The table has 30,000 to 40,000 clones, about 89% seen once. As concerns this clone: The antigen is not known.

Study-level findings and limits: Shorter CDR3s in all patient subsets; >80% Treg-Tconv overlap in Omenn. In Omenn syndrome, sorted "Tregs" may be peripherally activated cells. RAG-deficient patients showed markedly lower Shannon entropy and higher Simpson indices than control T-cell subsets.

This sample was shared with a second study, whose subject was regulatory T cells. Per that study: The primer mix had 52 TRBV and 13 TRBJ primers.

Sequencing input: CD8+ T cells sorted from blood. This clonotype was obtained from a human donor in good health.

Here the CDR3 reads CASSETQGGHEQFF. CDR3 nucleotide sequence: TGTGCCAGCAGCGAAACTCAGGGGGGACATGAGCAGTTCTTC. The chain couples TRBV9 to TRBJ2-1; D might be TRBD1 (7 bases). Trimming left V 3 bases short and J 8 bases short, with 15 bases between. The CDR3 is 14 residues long. Germline values: CDR1 SGDLS, CDR2 YYNGEE.